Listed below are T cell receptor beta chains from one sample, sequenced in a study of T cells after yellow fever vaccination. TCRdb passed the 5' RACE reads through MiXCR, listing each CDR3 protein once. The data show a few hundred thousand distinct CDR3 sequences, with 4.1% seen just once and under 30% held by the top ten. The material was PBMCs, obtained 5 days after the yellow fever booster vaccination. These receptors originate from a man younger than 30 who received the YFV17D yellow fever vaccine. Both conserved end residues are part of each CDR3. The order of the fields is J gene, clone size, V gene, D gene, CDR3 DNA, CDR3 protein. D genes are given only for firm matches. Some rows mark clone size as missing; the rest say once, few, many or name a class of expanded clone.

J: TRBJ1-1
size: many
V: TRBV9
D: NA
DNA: TGTGCCAGCAGCGTAGGAGGGGATAGCGCTGAAGCTTTCTTT
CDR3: CASSVGGDSAEAFF

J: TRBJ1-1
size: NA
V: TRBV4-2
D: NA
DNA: TGTGCCAGCAGCCAAGTGCAGGGAAAAGCTTTCTTT
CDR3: CASSQVQGKAFF

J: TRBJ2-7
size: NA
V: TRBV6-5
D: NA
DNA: TGTGCCAGCAGCACTGCGAGGCGGGCCGGGACCTACGAGCAGTACTTC
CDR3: CASSTARRAGTYEQYF

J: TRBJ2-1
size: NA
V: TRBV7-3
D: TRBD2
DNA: TGTGCCAGCAGCTTACCTAGCGGGGGGTCTCAGAGCTCCTACAATGAGCAGTTCTTC
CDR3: CASSLPSGGSQSSYNEQFF

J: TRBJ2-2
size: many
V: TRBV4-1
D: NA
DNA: TGCGCCAGCAGCCAAGTCTACCTCGGGGGAGGGAACACCGGGGAGCTGTTTTTT
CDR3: CASSQVYLGGGNTGELFF

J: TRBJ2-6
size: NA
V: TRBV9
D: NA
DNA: TGTGCCAGCAGCAGACACTCTGGGGCCAACGTCCTGACTTTC
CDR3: CASSRHSGANVLTF

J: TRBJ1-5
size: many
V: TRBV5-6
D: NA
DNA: TGTGCCAGCAGCGGGGCAGGGGGCAATCAGCCCCAGCATTTT
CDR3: CASSGAGGNQPQHF

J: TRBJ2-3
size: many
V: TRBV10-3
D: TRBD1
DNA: TGTGCCATCAGGGGGAGGGACAGGGCGGATACGCAGTATTTT
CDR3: CAIRGRDRADTQYF

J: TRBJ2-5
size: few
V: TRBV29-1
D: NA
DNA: TGCAGCGTTGAGGGTGGAGCGAGGGAGACCCAGTACTTC
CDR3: CSVEGGARETQYF

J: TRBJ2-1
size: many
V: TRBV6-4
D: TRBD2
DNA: TGTGCCAGCAGTGTAATAGCGGGGTGGTACAATGAGCAGTTCTTC
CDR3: CASSVIAGWYNEQFF

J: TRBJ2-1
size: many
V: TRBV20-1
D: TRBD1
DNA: TGCAGTGCTAGAGGGACAGGGTGGGGGAATGAGCAGTTCTTC
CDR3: CSARGTGWGNEQFF

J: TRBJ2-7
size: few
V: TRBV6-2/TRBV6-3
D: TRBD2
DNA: TGTGCCAGCAGTTTCAGGACTAGCGGGGCCTACGAGCAGTACTTC
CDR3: CASSFRTSGAYEQYF

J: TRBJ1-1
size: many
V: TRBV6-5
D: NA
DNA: TGTGCCAGCAGTAGCGCCGTCGGGGCTTTCTTT
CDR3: CASSSAVGAFF

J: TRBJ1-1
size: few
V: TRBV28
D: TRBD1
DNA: TGTGCCAGCAGTACAGTCCCGGGACAGGGACCGAACACTGAAGCTTTCTTT
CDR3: CASSTVPGQGPNTEAFF

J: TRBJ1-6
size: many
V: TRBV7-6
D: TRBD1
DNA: TGTGCCAGCAGCTTACGGGACAGGGACAATTCACCCCTCCACTTT
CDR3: CASSLRDRDNSPLHF

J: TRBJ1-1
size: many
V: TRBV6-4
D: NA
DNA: TGTGCCAGCAGTGACCAGGGCAACACTGAAGCTTTCTTT
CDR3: CASSDQGNTEAFF

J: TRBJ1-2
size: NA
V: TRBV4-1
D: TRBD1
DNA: TGCGCCAGCAGCCAACCTCGGACAGGGCGGAACGGTGGCTACACCTTC
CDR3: CASSQPRTGRNGGYTF

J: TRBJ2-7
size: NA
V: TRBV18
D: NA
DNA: TGTGCCAGCTCACCAGACAGGACCGTCTACGAGCAGTACTTC
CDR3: CASSPDRTVYEQYF

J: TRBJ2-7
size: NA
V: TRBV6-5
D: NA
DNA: TGTGCCAGCAGTCCCAATGGTAGGGGCGAGCAGTACTTC
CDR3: CASSPNGRGEQYF

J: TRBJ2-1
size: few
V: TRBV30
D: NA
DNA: TGTGCCTGGAGTGTAGGACGGATCACGGATGAGCAGTTCTTC
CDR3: CAWSVGRITDEQFF

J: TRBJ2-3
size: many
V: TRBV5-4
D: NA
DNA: TGTGCCAGCAGCTTTATCGCAGATACGCAGTATTTT
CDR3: CASSFIADTQYF